Only one count was recorded for the clone carrying this T cell receptor beta chain. Sequencing was performed with immunoSEQ multiplex PCR; in TCRdb, only in-frame clones are kept and a portion is missing. The sample consists of 95,000 to 110,000 clones, about four fifths of them appearing once. The sample comes from a study of blood T cell repertoires in COVID-19. Study context: Collection of acute and convalescent COVID-19 samples took place in the United States, Italy and Spain.

Germline V lookup: CDR1 ENHRY, CDR2 SYGVKD. Unmatched junction bases numbered 2, after V lost 5 bases and J lost 0 bases. The CDR3 loop spans 15 amino acids. The sequence came from a human donor in a cohort sampled during active COVID-19. The chain joins TRBV10-3 to TRBJ2-2; 8 nucleotides line up with TRBD2. Sequenced input: peripheral blood. CDR3 region: CAISRTSSNTGELFF. The CDR3 DNA reads as TGTGCCATCAGTCGGACTAGCTCGAACACCGGGGAGCTGTTTTTT.